One and the same sample provided the 22 T cell receptor beta chains below, sequenced in a study of blood T cell repertoires in COVID-19. Only in-frame clones appear in the TCRdb table, and some are missing; sequencing was by immunoSEQ multiplex PCR. Seen here are 100,000 to 150,000 clones, around 80% observed once, and the top ten hold about 2.6%. The sample comprised PBMCs or T cells enriched from blood (not recorded which). The receptors were gathered from a man aged 40-55 years with acute COVID-19.

This clone was seen a handful of times. The J gene is TRBJ1-2, the V gene TRBV10-3, with 7 bases that match TRBD1. J was trimmed by 6 bases and V by 5 bases; bases with no gene match: 6. There are 13 residues in the CDR3. Germline-derived CDR1 and CDR2 are ENHRY and SYGVKD. The chain's CDR3 is CAISNTGAHGYTF. The CDR3, as DNA: TGTGCCATCAGTAATACAGGGGCCCATGGCTACACCTTC.

The gene calls are TRBV5-1 and TRBJ2-7; 7 bases match TRBD1. The CDR3 consists of 11 residues. Germline lookup yields CDR1 SGHRS and CDR2 YFSETQ. The ends lost 4 bases at V and 13 bases at J; junction bases unmatched: 8. The CDR3 DNA reads as TGCGCCAGCAGCCACGGACAGGAGAAATACTTC. This sequence encodes CASSHGQEKYF.

Turning to this clone: At the DNA level, this CDR3 is encoded by other sequences in the same sample as well. The chain carries TRBV27 and TRBJ2-5, with TRBD1 matching 8 bases. Germline values: CDR1 MNHEY, CDR2 SMNVEV (reference sequence). The V segment lost 6 bases and the J segment 4 bases; nucleotides outside the gene matches: 4. This CDR3 is 13 amino acids long. In DNA form, the CDR3 reads TGTGCCAGCAGACCTACAGGGGGAGAGACCCAGTACTTC. It codes for CASRPTGGETQYF.

This sequence joins TRBV24-1 and TRBJ2-3, with 9 positions matching TRBD1. Germline V CDR1 and CDR2: KGHDR, SFDVKD. This CDR3 spans 16 amino acids. With 5 bases clipped from V and 3 bases from J, the junction kept 8 bases outside the gene matches. CDR3 nucleotide sequence: TGTGCCACCAGTGCCCCGGGACAGGGTGAGACAGATACGCAGTATTTT. Translated: CATSAPGQGETDTQYF.

This clone was observed a handful of times. The V and J genes are TRBV5-1 and TRBJ2-7; 8 bases map to TRBD2. The V gene's germline CDR1 is SGHRS and CDR2 YFSETQ. This CDR3 region has 15 residues. The V gene end was trimmed by 0 bases and the J gene end by 3 bases; junction bases not matched to a gene: 5. The CDR3 bases are TGCGCCAGCAGCTTGGCTCTAGCGGGCATCTACGAGCAGTACTTC. This codes for CASSLALAGIYEQYF.

The J gene is TRBJ2-7, the V gene TRBV3-1 (or the pseudogene TRBV3-2); 11 bases agree with TRBD1. With V trimmed by 4 bases and J by 2 bases, 7 bases remained unmatched. Germline lookup yields CDR1 LGHDT and CDR2 YNNKEL (reference sequence). The CDR3 sequence is 16 residues long. The CDR3 nucleotides are TGTGCCAGCAGCCTCGGGACAGGGGGGTTAACCTACGAGCAGTACTTC. Translation gives CASSLGTGGLTYEQYF.

This chain uses TRBV11-3 with TRBJ1-2, with 7 bases matching TRBD1. With 1 base clipped from V and 0 bases from J, the junction kept 5 bases outside the gene matches. Germline-derived CDR1 and CDR2 are SGHNT and YENEEA. The CDR3 runs to 16 residues. The CDR3 DNA is TGTGCCAGCAGCTTAGGGGGACAGAACTCTAACTATGGCTACACCTTC. It encodes CASSLGGQNSNYGYTF.

The chain carries TRBV5-1 and TRBJ2-7; 9 bases fit TRBD2. This CDR3 has 14 amino acids. Looked up from germline, CDR1 is SGHRS and CDR2 is YFSETQ. With 6 bases clipped from V and 0 bases from J, the junction kept 4 bases outside the gene matches. CDR3 bases: TGCGCCAGCACCGGGACTAGCACCTCCTACGAGCAGTACTTC. Translation: CASTGTSTSYEQYF. The complete variable domain, with remaining parts taken from reference TRBV5-1 and TRBJ2-7, reads KAGVTQTPRYLIKTRGQQVTLSCSPISGHRSVSWYQQTPGQGLQFLFEYFSETQRNKGNFPGRFSGRQFSNSRSEMNVSTLELGDSALYLCASTGTSTSYEQYFGPGTRLTVT.

The chain employs TRBV7-9 and TRBJ2-3; tentative D call: TRBD2 (5 bases). This CDR3 has 14 residues. Looked up from germline, CDR1 is SEHNR and CDR2 is FQNEAQ (reference sequence). Trimming took off 7 bases at V and 1 base at J, with 12 bases between the two ends. The CDR3 coding sequence is TGTGCCAGCACCCAGGCCGGGGGCACAGATACGCAGTATTTT. Translating gives CASTQAGGTDTQYF.

This clone came up once. The V and J genes are TRBV7-2 and TRBJ2-1; 8 bases align to TRBD1. J was trimmed by 8 bases and V by 1 base; bases with no gene match: 4. This CDR3 has 14 amino acids. CDR1 is SGHTA, CDR2 FQGNSA, per germline. CDR3 coding DNA: TGTGCCAGCAGCTTAGGGCAGGGGGCCTATGAGCAGTTCTTC. This translates into CASSLGQGAYEQFF.

V is TRBV5-1 and J is TRBJ1-1; 9 nucleotides align to TRBD1. Trimming at V came to 2 bases and at J to 0 bases, leaving 11 bases not matched to a gene. The CDR3 covers 18 residues. Germline lookup yields CDR1 SGHRS and CDR2 YFSETQ. Here the CDR3 reads CASSLVTGTGSLNTEAFF. Written as DNA, the CDR3 is TGCGCCAGCAGCTTAGTTACCGGGACAGGGAGCCTGAACACTGAAGCTTTCTTT. The variable domain in full, with the rest retrieved from reference TRBV5-1 and TRBJ1-1, is KAGVTQTPRYLIKTRGQQVTLSCSPISGHRSVSWYQQTPGQGLQFLFEYFSETQRNKGNFPGRFSGRQFSNSRSEMNVSTLELGDSALYLCASSLVTGTGSLNTEAFFGQGTRLTVV.

The rearrangement links TRBV11-1 to TRBJ1-2; D is undetermined. V lost 3 bases to trimming and J lost 8 bases, with 16 bases between them. This CDR3 comprises 14 residues. Germline V gives CDR1 SGHAT, CDR2 FQDESV (reference sequence). CDR3 coding DNA: TGTGCCAGCAGCTTCGAGGGTCATCTTGGCGGCTACACCTTC. Encoded protein: CASSFEGHLGGYTF.

This clone was seen only a few times. CDR3 protein: CASSLFFASGGATGTDTQYF. The CDR3 DNA follows: TGTGCCAGCAGCTTATTCTTCGCTAGCGGGGGGGCCACGGGCACAGATACGCAGTATTTT. This chain links TRBV7-8 with TRBJ2-3; 12 bases match TRBD2. There are 20 residues in the CDR3. CDR1 and CDR2 (germline): SGHVS, FQNEAQ. V shed 2 bases and J 1 base; nucleotides not matched to a gene: 13.

This clone is a singleton in its sample. The CDR3 loop reads CATSGFRDQPQHF. CDR3 in DNA: TGTGCCACCAGCGGCTTCAGGGATCAGCCCCAGCATTTT. V gene TRBV15 combines with J gene TRBJ1-5; the D gene is possibly TRBD1 (5 bases). V was cut by 5 bases and J by 5 bases, with 10 bases left in between. The CDR3 is 13 amino acids. Germline V CDR1 and CDR2: LNHNV, YYDKDF (reference sequence).

The gene calls are TRBV20-1 and TRBJ2-1, with D hard to call. Germline lookup yields CDR1 DFQATT and CDR2 SNEGSKA (reference sequence). The CDR3 covers 11 residues. Trimming removed 2 bases from V and 5 bases from J, with 4 bases in between. The CDR3, as DNA: TGCAGTGCTAGACAGGACAATGAGCAGTTCTTC. Translation: CSARQDNEQFF.

This clone was counted only a few times. V and J are TRBV19 and TRBJ1-1; D is unresolved. CDR3 size: 14 residues. Trimming left V 5 bases short and J 0 bases short, with 10 bases between. Germline CDR1 is LNHDA and CDR2 is SQIVND (reference sequence). CDR3 loop: CASSLPSLNTEAFF. CDR3 nucleotide sequence: TGTGCCAGTAGTCTGCCGAGTCTGAACACTGAAGCTTTCTTT. Using reference TRBV19 and TRBJ1-1 for the parts outside the CDR3, the full variable domain is DGGITQSPKYLFRKEGQNVTLSCEQNLNHDAMYWYRQDPGQGLRLIYYSQIVNDFQKGDIAEGYSVSREKKESFPLTVTSAQKNPTAFYLCASSLPSLNTEAFFGQGTRLTVV.

The V and J genes are TRBV7-9 and TRBJ1-6; no clear D. With 1 base removed from V and 7 bases from J, the gap between germline ends came to 14 bases. The CDR3 length is 16 residues. Germline loops: CDR1 SEHNR, CDR2 FQNEAQ (reference sequence). CDR3 loop: CASSLETGMGNSPLHF. The CDR3 DNA is TGTGCCAGCAGCTTAGAAACCGGGATGGGGAATTCACCCCTCCACTTT.

This clone appeared a few times. The chain carries TRBV7-9 and TRBJ1-4; D possibly corresponds to TRBD1 (6 bases). Trimming removed 5 bases at V and 6 bases at J, with 13 bases between. Germline V lookup: CDR1 SEHNR, CDR2 FQNEAQ (reference sequence). The CDR3 has 14 residues. CDR3 protein: CASSRAGADEKLFF. As DNA, the CDR3 is TGTGCCAGCAGCCGGGCAGGGGCGGATGAAAAACTGTTTTTT.

This chain joins TRBV15 and TRBJ1-6; D uncertain. Germline V gene sequence: CDR1 LNHNV, CDR2 YYDKDF (reference sequence). Between the trimmed V and J ends, which lost 5 bases and 7 bases, there was a span of 9 bases. The CDR3 is 13 residues long. The CDR3 here is CATSGTENSPLHF. CDR3 DNA sequence: TGTGCCACCAGCGGTACAGAAAATTCACCCCTCCACTTT.

The chain has TRBV21-1 and TRBJ2-7; the table's TRBD2 call for D was not verified on the DNA. TRBV21-1 is a documented pseudogene. The CDR3 is 16 residues long. CDR3 region: CASSKALAGTSYEQYF. The CDR3 DNA reads as TGTGCCAGCAGCAAAGCACTAGCGGGTACCTCCTACGAGCAGTACTTC.

This clone was counted ten times or more. This chain links TRBV7-2 with TRBJ1-2, with 7 bases lining up with TRBD1. V shed 6 bases, J shed 7 bases, and the junction held 8 bases outside the gene matches. This CDR3 region has 13 residues. The germline gives CDR1 SGHTA, CDR2 FQGNSA. CDR3 residues: CASSSRQGGGYTF. The DNA for the CDR3 is TGTGCCAGCAGTTCTCGACAGGGTGGTGGCTACACCTTC.

About this clone itself: This same CDR3 is encoded by further DNA sequences in the sample. CDR3 in amino acids: CASSVGQGYGYTF. The CDR3 DNA follows: TGTGCCAGCAGCGTAGGCCAGGGCTATGGCTACACCTTC. This chain uses TRBV9 with TRBJ1-2; tentatively, D is TRBD1 (5 bases). From germline, CDR1 is SGDLS and CDR2 YYNGEE. V dropped 0 bases and J dropped 4 bases, with 7 bases sitting between them. The CDR3 extends over 13 amino acids.